This entry lists 18 T cell receptor beta chains sequenced from one sample in a study of T cells in Graves' hyperthyroidism and ophthalmopathy. There were TCR beta CDR3 regions amplified from RNA transcripts. First-round RT-PCR of the TCR CDR3 relied on the HTBI primer set. Each CDR3 protein is one row after TCRdb ran MiXCR on the multiplex PCR reads. The data show over 700,000 distinct CDR3 sequences, around 20% seen once. Sequences were obtained from blood. These receptors came from a woman aged 45 to 65 with Graves' hyperthyroidism that later progressed to Graves' ophthalmopathy.

The rearrangement links TRBV18 to TRBJ1-5, with D maybe TRBD1 (6 bases). The CDR3 is 14 amino acids. CDR1 and CDR2 (germline): KGHSH, LQKENI. The V and J ends lost 5 bases and 6 bases respectively, with 14 bases between them. DNA of the CDR3: TGTGCCAGCTCAAAAAACAGGGAAGGTCAGCCCCAGCATTTT. It translates to CASSKNREGQPQHF.

Many counts were recorded for this clonotype. Here the CDR3 DNA reads TGCAGTGCTAGCGACAGGATTCGAACTGAAGCTTTCTTT. It translates to CSASDRIRTEAFF. The chain carries TRBV20-1 and TRBJ1-1, with D possibly matching TRBD1 (6 bases). The length of the CDR3 is 13 residues. V lost 3 bases, J lost 5 bases, and 13 bases lay in between. Germline values: CDR1 DFQATT, CDR2 SNEGSKA (reference sequence).

This clonotype was found a few times. The chain employs TRBV20-1 and TRBJ2-2; D ambiguous. Germline V lookup: CDR1 DFQATT, CDR2 SNEGSKA (reference sequence). The CDR3 is 15 residues long. Between the trimmed V and J ends, which lost 5 bases and 1 base, there was a span of 14 bases. For the CDR3, the DNA is TGCAGTGCTCCTGACCAAACTATGAACACCGGGGAGCTGTTTTTT. Its translation is CSAPDQTMNTGELFF.

The rearrangement links TRBV7-3 to TRBJ2-1; 9 bases are a match to TRBD1. With 8 bases clipped from V and 4 bases from J, the junction kept 9 bases outside the gene matches. The CDR3 has 15 residues. From germline, CDR1 is SGHTA and CDR2 FQGTGA. The CDR3 protein is CASGQGTGSYNEQFF. Written as DNA, the CDR3 is TGTGCCAGCGGCCAAGGGACAGGGAGTTACAATGAGCAGTTCTTC.

This clonotype was recorded many times. The V and J genes are TRBV6-1 and TRBJ1-3, with 9 nucleotides matching TRBD1. Trimming cost V 5 bases and J 0 bases; bases outside gene matches: 8. The CDR3 contains 17 residues. Germline assignment: CDR1 MNHNS and CDR2 SASEGT. The CDR3 region is CASSWTGAVRSGNTIYF. In DNA, the CDR3 is TGTGCCAGCAGTTGGACAGGGGCTGTTCGCTCTGGAAACACCATATATTTT.

This clonotype was recorded at least ten times. The rearrangement uses TRBV18 and TRBJ1-5; 7 nucleotides line up with TRBD1. The CDR3 has 15 residues. CDR1 KGHSH and CDR2 LQKENI come from the germline V gene. J lost 6 bases, V lost 5 bases, and 10 bases had no gene match. This CDR3 is CASSTLDREFQPQHF. The DNA of the CDR3 is TGTGCCAGCTCAACCCTTGACAGGGAATTTCAGCCCCAGCATTTT.

This clonotype showed up just a few times. This rearrangement joins TRBV20-1 to TRBJ2-5; the D is unclear. Trimming removed 5 bases from V and 0 bases from J, with 4 bases in between. Per the germline V gene, CDR1 is DFQATT and CDR2 is SNEGSKA (reference sequence). The CDR3 contains 11 residues. In DNA form, the CDR3 reads TGCAGTGCTGACAACCAAGAGACCCAGTACTTC. Translation: CSADNQETQYF.

This clonotype has just a few counts. The V gene is TRBV7-6, the J gene TRBJ2-5, with 9 bases identical to TRBD2. The CDR3 totals 17 residues. V trimming: 5 bases; J trimming: 3 bases; junction bases outside the gene matches: 13. CDR1 and CDR2 (germline): SGHVS, FNYEAQ. CDR3: CASSVSLAGSAEETQYF. CDR3 coding DNA: TGTGCCAGCAGCGTGTCGCTAGCGGGATCAGCTGAAGAGACCCAGTACTTC.

This chain joins TRBV27 and TRBJ2-5; the match to TRBD1 covers 12 bases. The CDR3 has 16 residues. CDR1 and CDR2 (germline): MNHEY, SMNVEV (reference sequence). V was pared by 10 bases and J by 4 bases, with 13 bases of the junction left unmatched. As DNA, the CDR3 is TGTGCCACCAGAGAATACCGGGACAGGGGGCGAGAGACCCAGTACTTC. Amino acids: CATREYRDRGRETQYF.

In its sample, this clonotype was seen many times. The chain uses TRBV12-3 or TRBV12-4 and TRBJ1-1, with D possibly being TRBD1 (5 bases). The CDR3 has 13 amino acids. Trimming took off 6 bases at V and 3 bases at J, with 11 bases between the two ends. The CDR3 loop is CASRGDSYTEAFF. The CDR3 DNA reads TGTGCCAGCAGGGGCGACAGCTACACTGAAGCTTTCTTT.

This clonotype was observed at least ten times. The V and J genes are TRBV5-1 and TRBJ2-7; 8 bases fit TRBD2. This CDR3 contains 16 residues. V was clipped by 4 bases and J by 2 bases; unmatched bases: 11. Per germline, CDR1 SGHRS and CDR2 YFSETQ. CDR3 sequence: CASSRSGTRRTYEQYF. As DNA, the CDR3 is TGCGCCAGCAGCCGCAGCGGGACTAGAAGAACCTACGAGCAGTACTTC.

This clonotype showed up many times. V gene TRBV2 combines with J gene TRBJ2-1; TRBD1 aligns across 8 bases. This CDR3 has 17 amino acids. V shed 3 bases, J shed 3 bases, and the junction held 10 bases outside the gene matches. Germline-derived CDR1 and CDR2 are SNHLY and FYNNEI. The CDR3 loop reads CASSDDFRDRLYNEQFF. The CDR3 coding sequence is TGTGCCAGCAGTGACGACTTCCGGGACAGGCTCTACAATGAGCAGTTCTTC. Filled out from reference TRBV2 and TRBJ2-1, the complete variable domain reads EPEVTQTPSHQVTQMGQEVILRCVPISNHLYFYWYRQILGQKVEFLVSFYNNEISEKSEIFDDQFSVERPDGSNFTLKIRSTKLEDSAMYFCASSDDFRDRLYNEQFFGPGTRLTVL.

This clonotype was seen ten or more times. The chain employs TRBV2 and TRBJ2-2; TRBD2 aligns across 8 bases. The CDR3 contains 15 residues. V gave up 3 bases and J gave up 5 bases; unmatched junction bases: 5. Looked up from germline, CDR1 is SNHLY and CDR2 is FYNNEI. CDR3 loop: CASSDGRGATGELFF. CDR3 coding DNA: TGTGCCAGCAGTGATGGGCGGGGGGCGACCGGGGAGCTGTTTTTT.

This clonotype was observed a few times. The chain carries TRBV12-3 or TRBV12-4 and TRBJ2-2, with TRBD2 identical over 9 bases. CDR3 size: 12 residues. With V trimmed by 8 bases and J by 10 bases, 5 bases remained unmatched. The CDR3 loop is CASGGTSPELFF. Written as DNA, the CDR3 is TGTGCCAGCGGCGGGACTAGCCCGGAGCTGTTTTTT.

This clonotype was observed many times. The genes are TRBV20-1 and TRBJ2-1; TRBD2 aligns across 9 bases. The CDR3 spans 14 residues. Germline CDR1 DFQATT, CDR2 SNEGSKA (reference sequence). Trimming removed 4 bases from V and 7 bases from J; junction bases left unmatched: 8. The CDR3 DNA reads as TGCAGTGCTAAGGGCGGGGGGGCAACGAATGAGCAGTTCTTC. It translates to CSAKGGGATNEQFF.

This clonotype came up a few times. The rearrangement uses TRBV27 and TRBJ1-1; D perhaps matches TRBD1 (5 bases). The V gene lost 1 base and the J gene lost 1 base, with 19 bases spanning the gap. The CDR3 loop spans 18 amino acids. Germline values: CDR1 MNHEY, CDR2 SMNVEV (reference sequence). The CDR3 region has the DNA TGTGCCAGCAGTTTATGGGGGTCGCGCTTTAACGGGAACACTGAAGCTTTCTTT. Its protein product is CASSLWGSRFNGNTEAFF.

In this sample, this clonotype turned up many times. The chain joins TRBV5-5 to TRBJ1-2, with TRBD1 matching over 7 bases. The CDR3 consists of 13 residues. V shed 6 bases and J 7 bases; nucleotides not matched to a gene: 9. CDR1 is SGHKS and CDR2 is YYEKEE in the germline V gene (reference sequence). The chain's CDR3 is CASNSDRAGGYTF. The CDR3 DNA reads TGTGCCAGCAACTCTGACAGGGCAGGTGGCTACACCTTC. Looking up the rest from reference TRBV5-5 and TRBJ1-2 gives the full variable domain: DAGVTQSPTHLIKTRGQQVTLRCSPISGHKSVSWYQQVLGQGPQFIFQYYEKEERGRGNFPDRFSARQFPNYSSELNVNALLLGDSALYLCASNSDRAGGYTFGSGTRLTVV.

The sample holds a few counts of this clonotype. Written as DNA, the CDR3 is TGTGCCAGCATCAAACCGGACAGCGGTGAAGCTTTCTTT. Residues: CASIKPDSGEAFF. This sequence joins TRBV6-1 and TRBJ1-1; D possibly corresponds to TRBD1 (6 bases). Germline V CDR1 and CDR2: MNHNS, SASEGT. This CDR3 comprises 13 residues. The V end was cut by 7 bases, the J end by 7 bases, with 16 bases between.